This TCR beta chain was sequenced in a study of graft-versus-host responses after intestinal transplantation. This clone was observed a few times. This CDR3 region has 12 residues. From germline, CDR1 is MNHEY and CDR2 SVGAGI. The V gene lost 4 bases and the J gene lost 1 base, with 1 base spanning the gap. Using immunoSEQ multiplex PCR, the repertoire was profiled, and TCRdb retains in-frame clones only, with some absent. The sample yields almost 5,500 clones, roughly 30% seen once. The sequence came from a human patient who was an organ donor for intestinal transplantation. Sample: alloreactive CD4+ T cells from a mixed lymphocyte reaction culture, taken before transplantation. Sample subset: CFSE-low proliferating T cells sorted from approximately 6-day pre-transplant mixed lymphocyte reaction (GvH or HvG direction). The rearrangement joins TRBV6-5 to TRBJ2-2; D remains ambiguous. The CDR3 sequence: CASSLNTGELFF. For the CDR3, the DNA is TGTGCCAGCAGTTTGAACACCGGGGAGCTGTTTTTT.